This T cell receptor beta chain was identified during a study of control samples from healthy donors and cancer patients. Sequencing was performed with immunoSEQ multiplex PCR; in TCRdb, only in-frame clones are kept and a portion is missing. The sample holds tens of thousands of clones, roughly nine tenths seen once. The source material was PBMCs. The sequence was collected from a man aged 50-60 years with lung cancer.

This chain's CDR3 is CASSLGYGYTF. CDR3 bases: TGTGCCAGCAGCTTAGGCTATGGCTACACCTTC. The chain combines TRBV5-6 with TRBJ1-2, with no clear D. CDR1 and CDR2 from the germline V gene are SGHDT and YYEEEE. V lost 2 bases and J 4 bases, leaving 3 bases between the germline ends. The CDR3 has 11 amino acids.